This T cell receptor (beta chain) was obtained from a study of cytomegalovirus exposure and HLA in healthy donors (TCRdb year 2017). At the level of the whole study: An earlier analysis of 587 of the donors reported 276 Gb of sequence data and 117 million unique TCR beta sequences obtained from some 170 million T cells. An early release covering more than 500 HLA-typed donors comprised approximately 300 gigabases of sequencing data and approximately 85 million unique TCR sequences. Among the roughly 400 genotyped donors, around 81% belonged to the genetic ancestry cluster associated with self-reported Caucasian donors. The study aimed to test whether signatures of past pathogen exposure could be identified by cataloging public T cell receptors. The study profiled the T cell repertoires of approximately 700 subjects by immunosequencing and related them to cytomegalovirus serostatus. Besides the first cohort of 550 to 750 subjects, a separate validation cohort made up of 120 different subjects was used. To predict cytomegalovirus infection status, the study combined high-throughput TCR immunosequencing, statistical association of individual TCRs with disease status, and machine learning. A later analysis re-analyzed previously published TCR beta repertoires from 600 to 850 donors and added high-resolution HLA genotyping to study TCR occurrence patterns. In the later analysis, no new phenotypic data were used to find candidate immune exposures; instead, reliance was placed on TCR beta sequences and their occurrence across donors. To decide whether each TCR beta V gene segment behaved as functional or pseudogenic, an earlier analysis of some 600 of the donors relied on high-throughput TCR beta sequencing. Donor age, sex, ethnicity and CMV serostatus were compiled together with the repertoire data. Genome-wide SNP genotypes for about 60% of the 666 donors were used in a later genetic analysis, which treated that subset as a discovery cohort. All discovery cohort repertoires had been generated using a single sequencing platform. HLA typing covered class I and class II loci at four-digit resolution. The number of typed donors differed by locus: roughly 629-630 for A, B, C, DRB1 and DQB1; 522 for DQA1; over 600 for DPA1; and around 470 for DPB1. Several DR-DQ haplotypes were handled as single units for association and clustering because linkage in the cohort was strong. Among about 410 genotyped donors of the cohort, an average of roughly 230,000 unique TCR beta nucleotide sequences was sequenced per donor, of which about 18% were non-productive.

The library was generated by the immunoSEQ multiplex PCR assay. For the multiplex PCR, a mixture combining 60 forward primers for TCR Vbeta segments and 13 reverse primers for TCR Jbeta segments was used. The CDR3 region of rearranged TCR beta genes was amplified from genomic DNA with a multiplex PCR assay. The Illumina HiSeq System was used to sequence the amplified TCR beta libraries as 87-base-pair reads. Concerning the study's data processing: In a later analysis, tens of millions of unique TCR beta chains were counted across the 690 or so repertoires, and roughly 9.9 million of these chains were shared by at least two donors. To remove PCR and sequencing errors, raw reads were error-corrected and collapsed into unique sequences using a nearest-neighbor algorithm that merged closely related sequences. V, D and J gene segments were assigned by aligning CDR3 sequences to IMGT reference sequences. Each retained sequence needed at least a six-nucleotide match to both a V gene segment and a J gene segment. A rearrangement was called productive if the CDR3 had no stop codons and remained in frame with V and J, and every other rearrangement was called non-productive. Following IMGT convention, CDR3 was defined as the stretch from the second conserved V-encoded cysteine up to the conserved J-encoded phenylalanine. In an earlier analysis of roughly 610 of the donors, sequences lacking an unambiguous match to a single V gene segment were excluded. An earlier analysis of approximately 590 of the donors classified V segments as functional when productive rearrangements were above 56.7% and as segregating when the standard deviation between donors was above 5%. A statistical classification framework was built for diagnosing cytomegalovirus status from the catalog of TCR beta chain sequences. V and J gene assignment, in a later analysis, came from comparing TCR nucleotide sequences with IMGT/GENE-DB human TR gene sequences. In a later analysis, CDR3 sequences and most-parsimonious VDJ recombination scenarios were assigned using the TCRdist pipeline. In a later analysis, every TCR beta chain was defined by the combination of its CDR3 amino acid sequence and its V-gene family, and reads without a unique V-gene family were dropped. A later analysis removed 592 highly shared, low-generation-probability nucleotide sequences to deal with suspected cross-contamination and a sequencing artifact. A later analysis calculated a clonal expansion index for each public chain from normalized within-repertoire ranks of inferred template counts. In a later analysis, generation probabilities were computed with a VDJ recombination model fitted to out-of-frame rearrangements, and the resulting probabilities were checked against IGoR. In a later analysis, TCR-TCR, TCR-HLA and TCR-CMV co-occurrence was scored with hypergeometric tests, and a repertoire-size bias correction was applied to TCR pairs. To estimate false discovery rates, a later analysis permuted the HLA or CMV assignments 20 times. In a later analysis, co-occurring TCRs were grouped with DBSCAN, and TCRdist sequence similarity was added when clustering was performed within HLA-allele-positive subsets. Co-occurrence clustering excluded repertoires with fewer than 30,000 or more than 120,000 public chains, plus five with anomalous nucleotide sharing. TCRdb mirrors the immuneACCESS table, restricted to in-frame sequences. Some clones are absent from its copies; in checked studies, under half trace to an unresolved V gene, and the reason for the others is unknown. V and J calls and clone size come straight from that table; D and trimming were deduced from the DNA. The sample contains roughly 130,000 clones, roughly 79% of them found a single time. The ten largest clones add up to roughly 1.8% of the sample.

This clone occurred a few times. There is no known antigen for this receptor. No base qualities exist here, and no much larger clone lies one base off it. The cohort comprised 670 or so healthy bone marrow donors. Cohort members were all nominally healthy when sampled, although unrecorded immune exposures were likely present. The donor was CMV seronegative and belonged to the group of under 400 seronegative cohort members. Each donor provided a peripheral blood sample, and peripheral blood mononuclear cells were used for TCR beta sequencing. Genomic DNA extraction from the blood cell samples was performed with the Qiagen DNeasy Blood Extraction Kit. On the study overall, not on this receptor specifically: Compared with equally common non-associated chains, HLA-associated TCR beta chains in a later analysis were more clonally expanded and had lower generation probabilities. Some IMGT-functional V segments, including TRBV6-2 and TRBV6-3, could not be distinguished by the 87-base-pair reads and were therefore excluded. A few of the identified cytomegalovirus-associated TCR beta chains were confirmed in vitro to be specific for cytomegalovirus antigens. Some 16 rarely observed V segments, including chromosome 9 orphons, were excluded from the earlier analysis of about 610 of the donors because counts were too low. Presence/absence analyses assumed roughly uniform sequencing depth across donors, an assumption that may not hold. A further reported finding was that TCR beta sequences accurately predicted the HLA-A and HLA-B alleles for most subjects in the first cohort. The only immune exposure information available for the cohort was CMV serostatus. The authors suggested that the approach could potentially be generalized to other disease states and immunological phenotypes. A later analysis reported that several top co-occurrence clusters appeared linked to parvovirus B19, influenza, CMV and Epstein-Barr virus. Most TCR sequences were seen in very few donors, while some public TCRs were found in many individuals. In this cohort, only TCR beta chains were sequenced, and detectable features were limited by the absence of alpha or paired-chain data. A group of highly shared sequence variants was considered likely to be a technical artifact of the sequencing pipeline. In an earlier analysis of 500 to 650 of the donors, most TCR beta V segments appeared in productive rearrangements about 87% or about 30% of the time, broadly matching IMGT annotations. HLA typing was unavailable for some donors at each locus, so association tests used only the typed subset. An association between a missense DCLRE1C variant and V-gene and J-gene trimming of TCR beta chains was found in a later genetic analysis and replicated in an independent cohort. A later analysis found that most CMV-associated TCR beta chains appeared HLA-restricted, with HLA associations seemingly driven largely by CMV exposure. Linkage disequilibrium might explain the correlated functional status among segregating V segments, but an unknown experimental factor could not be ruled out. The study listed over 150 TCR beta chains as associated with cytomegalovirus. A later analysis associated 15,000 or so TCR beta sequences with specific HLA alleles at a false discovery rate of 0.05. According to a later analysis, TCR association rates differed among HLA loci, with DRB1 alleles showing the most associated TCRs and HLA-C alleles showing the fewest. A later genetic analysis reported fewer N-insertions in productive TCRs among donors in an Asian-associated ancestry cluster than the 666-donor mean. The classifier was reported to diagnose cytomegalovirus status with high specificity and sensitivity in both the original cohort and the validation cohort. Assigning TCR associations to individual alleles was difficult when HLA alleles, especially DR and DQ, strongly co-occurred.

V is pruned by 5 bases and J by 0 bases, leaving 7 bases of the junction without a gene match. CDR1 LNHDA and CDR2 SQIVND are derived from the germline V gene (reference sequence). The cysteine opens and the phenylalanine closes a CDR3 of 16 amino acids. The retained sequence is limited to the CDR3, 48 bases, with the frame set at the first base. The receptor's source is a woman between 45 and 60 years old in good health and CMV-seronegative. Sequencing was carried out using PBMCs. The chain was built from TRBV19 and TRBJ2-7; 10 bases in between match TRBD2. The nucleotide sequence reads TGTGCCAGTAGTGTGGATTCTAGCGGGAGCTCCTACGAGCAGTACTTC. This is translated as CASSVDSSGSSYEQYF.